This section outlines one TCR beta chain sequence together with its context. Looked up from germline, CDR1 is SEHNR and CDR2 is FQNEAQ (reference sequence). The CDR3 sequence is 12 residues long. V lost 3 bases to trimming and J lost 5 bases, with 5 bases between them. Libraries were prepared by immunoSEQ multiplex PCR; TCRdb keeps only in-frame clonotypes and omits some of them. The table lists 150,000 to 200,000 clones, roughly 92% of them singletons. This sample is part of a study of T cell responses to AZD1222 COVID-19 vaccine. Sequences were derived from peripheral blood, sampled on day 0 of AZD1222 vaccination. This clonotype originated in an adult in good health. This chain connects TRBV7-9 to TRBJ2-1; D gene unclear. This CDR3 reads CASSFDHNEQFF. In nucleotides, the CDR3 is TGTGCCAGCAGCTTCGACCACAATGAGCAGTTCTTC. The full variable domain, with the rest looked up from reference TRBV7-9 and TRBJ2-1, is DTGVSQNPRHKITKRGQNVTFRCDPISEHNRLYWYRQTLGQGPEFLTYFQNEAQLEKSRLLSDRFSAERPKGSFSTLEIQRTEQGDSAMYLCASSFDHNEQFFGPGTRLTVL.